The next 17 T cell receptor beta chains were all read from a single sample in a study of T-cell memory formation after mild COVID-19. TCRdb used MiXCR to reprocess the 5' RACE reads, holding one entry per CDR3 protein. The sample lists over 120,000 distinct CDR3 sequences; around 27% were seen once. Input material: PBMCs or a T cell subset sorted from them (not recorded which). These receptors originate from an adult woman who had mild COVID-19 (a few samples of this study predate the infection). Cell type and time point are not known.

This clonotype was observed a few times. Germline is not matched at one junction end, which may reflect a read error. The J gene is TRBJ2-5, the V gene TRBV7-9; 14 nucleotides match TRBD2. CDR1 is SEHNR, CDR2 FQNEAQ, per germline (reference sequence). The CDR3 has 12 amino acids. The CDR3 protein is CASSVGLAGADF. The CDR3 DNA reads TGTGCCAGCAGCGTGGGACTAGCGGGGGCGGACTTC.

This clonotype was seen a few times. The chain combines TRBV15 with TRBJ2-2; D is undetermined. V gave up 4 bases and J gave up 7 bases, with 16 bases separating them. The CDR3 runs to 15 residues. Germline V gives CDR1 LNHNV, CDR2 YYDKDF (reference sequence). The CDR3 loop is CATSNLALSGGELFF. As DNA, the CDR3 is TGTGCCACCAGCAACCTCGCTCTGTCTGGCGGGGAGCTGTTTTTT.

This clonotype was seen many times. V gene TRBV18 combines with J gene TRBJ2-1; D remains ambiguous. The germline V gene encodes CDR1 KGHSH and CDR2 LQKENI. The length of the CDR3 is 12 residues. The V end lost 0 bases, the J end lost 7 bases, and 4 bases lay between the germline ends. In nucleotides, the CDR3 is TGTGCCAGCTCACCACCGGGTAATGAGCAGTTCTTC. This codes for CASSPPGNEQFF.

The chain combines TRBV9 with TRBJ2-3; D gene ambiguous. CDR1 and CDR2 from the germline V gene are SGDLS and YYNGEE. The CDR3 sequence is 15 residues long. The V end was cut by 0 bases, the J end by 0 bases, with 8 bases between. This CDR3 reads CASSVGTASTDTQYF. The DNA for the CDR3 is TGTGCCAGCAGCGTAGGTACAGCTAGCACAGATACGCAGTATTTT.

This clonotype was detected only a few times. The J gene is TRBJ2-7, the V gene TRBV5-5; either TRBD1 or TRBD2 may supply D (6 bases each). Germline V gene lookup returns CDR1 SGHKS and CDR2 YYEKEE (reference sequence). This CDR3 is 14 amino acids long. Trimming removed 3 bases from V and 7 bases from J, with 17 bases in between. This chain's CDR3 is CASSSRDGGLEQYF. In nucleotides, the CDR3 is TGTGCCAGCAGCTCCCGGGACGGGGGCCTTGAGCAGTACTTC.

The table lists this clonotype with a few counts. This rearrangement joins TRBV7-9 to TRBJ1-5; D gene uncertain. The CDR3 is 15 amino acids. CDR1 is SEHNR and CDR2 is FQNEAQ in the germline V gene (reference sequence). V gave up 4 bases and J gave up 2 bases, with 12 bases separating them. The CDR3 loop is CASSSGPARNQPQHF. CDR3 nucleotides: TGTGCCAGCAGCTCTGGACCTGCTCGCAATCAGCCCCAGCATTTT.

The J gene is TRBJ1-4, the V gene TRBV2, with D unclear. V gave up 4 bases and J gave up 2 bases, with 8 bases separating them. The CDR3 is 14 amino acids. CDR1 is SNHLY, CDR2 FYNNEI, per germline. The CDR3 DNA follows: TGTGCCAGCAGTGCCCTCGCCACTAATGAAAAACTGTTTTTT. This gives the protein CASSALATNEKLFF.

The chain is built from TRBV5-4 and TRBJ2-1; 14 bases match TRBD2. The length of the CDR3 is 18 residues. J was trimmed by 4 bases and V by 0 bases; bases with no gene match: 6. Germline V gene data show CDR1 as SGHNT and CDR2 as YYREEE (reference sequence). The CDR3 protein is CASSLVGLAGGLYNEQFF. CDR3 sequence (DNA): TGTGCCAGCAGCTTGGTAGGACTAGCGGGGGGCCTATACAATGAGCAGTTCTTC. The full variable domain, its missing parts supplied by reference TRBV5-4 and TRBJ2-1, is ETGVTQSPTHLIKTRGQQVTLRCSSQSGHNTVSWYQQALGQGPQFIFQYYREEENGRGNFPPRFSGLQFPNYSSELNVNALELDDSALYLCASSLVGLAGGLYNEQFFGPGTRLTVL.

The rearrangement joins TRBV7-6 to TRBJ2-1, with TRBD2 matching over 9 bases. The V segment lost 5 bases and the J segment 10 bases; nucleotides outside the gene matches: 3. The CDR3 spans 12 residues. The germline V gene encodes CDR1 SGHVS and CDR2 FNYEAQ. CDR3 sequence: CASSKTSGEQFF. CDR3 DNA sequence: TGTGCCAGCAGCAAAACTAGCGGGGAGCAGTTCTTC.

The V call is TRBV29-1, the J call TRBJ2-1, with D perhaps given as TRBD1 or TRBD2 (5 bases each). This CDR3 is built from 16 residues. Germline CDR1 reads SQVTM; CDR2 reads ANQGSEA. V was cut by 5 bases and J by 0 bases, with 17 bases left in between. CDR3 DNA: TGCAGCGTTCCCCAGGGTGCGGGCAGCTCCTACAATGAGCAGTTCTTC. Translating gives CSVPQGAGSSYNEQFF.

This chain links TRBV6-5 with TRBJ2-3; possibly TRBD2 for D (6 bases). The CDR3 has 13 residues. V was shortened by 8 bases and J by 3 bases, with 12 bases between the two germline ends. The germline V gene has CDR1 MNHEY and CDR2 SVGAGI. Written as DNA, the CDR3 is TGTGCCAGCTCGGGACTGCTGACAGATACGCAGTATTTT. The encoded protein is CASSGLLTDTQYF.

The chain links TRBV4-1 to TRBJ2-1, with 8 bases that match TRBD2. The CDR3 covers 15 residues. Germline CDR1 is MGHRA and CDR2 is YSYEKL. V lost 1 base to trimming and J lost 9 bases; unmatched junction nucleotides: 8. The CDR3 sequence: CASSQVGGGQGEQFF. As DNA, the CDR3 is TGCGCCAGCAGCCAAGTCGGGGGGGGGCAAGGTGAGCAGTTCTTC.

This clonotype was seen only a few times. This chain uses TRBV7-3 with TRBJ1-1; perhaps TRBD1 as D (6 bases). Germline V gives CDR1 SGHTA, CDR2 FQGTGA. Trimming left V 5 bases short and J 0 bases short, with 13 bases between. This CDR3 region has 15 residues. CDR3 region: CASSPPGGLNTEAFF. The CDR3 nucleotides read TGTGCCAGCAGCCCGCCGGGGGGCCTGAACACTGAAGCTTTCTTT.

The rearrangement links TRBV6-5 to TRBJ1-1; TRBD1 is a possible D gene (5 bases). This CDR3 is built from 15 residues. The germline V and J ends were trimmed by 0 bases and 4 bases, with 12 bases remaining between them. In germline, CDR1 is MNHEY, CDR2 SVGAGI. The CDR3 here is CASSYSSGAFTEAFF. Written as DNA, the CDR3 is TGTGCCAGCAGTTACTCGAGCGGGGCTTTCACTGAAGCTTTCTTT.

The chain employs TRBV3-1 and TRBJ2-7, with TRBD2 matching over 9 bases. The germline V gene has CDR1 LGHDT and CDR2 YNNKEL (reference sequence). The CDR3 sequence is 15 residues long. The junction had 0 bases not matched to a gene; V was cut back by 0 bases and J by 0 bases. The CDR3 sequence is CASSQDSGSSYEQYF. The CDR3 DNA reads TGTGCCAGCAGCCAAGATAGCGGGAGCTCCTACGAGCAGTACTTC.

This clonotype occurred once. The chain is built from TRBV3-1 and TRBJ1-1; 10 positions match TRBD1. The CDR3 is 13 amino acids. V was clipped by 6 bases and J by 5 bases; unmatched bases: 3. Germline lookup yields CDR1 LGHDT and CDR2 YNNKEL (reference sequence). Written as DNA, the CDR3 is TGTGCCAGCAGGGACAGGGGGGTAACTGAAGCTTTCTTT. This translates into CASRDRGVTEAFF.

The sample holds a few counts of this clonotype. The rearrangement joins TRBV27 to TRBJ2-7, with D hard to call. The CDR3 loop spans 9 amino acids. Trimming pared 8 bases from V and 3 bases from J, leaving 2 bases between. Per germline, CDR1 MNHEY and CDR2 SMNVEV (reference sequence). The CDR3 region is CASGYEQYF. The CDR3 bases are TGTGCCAGCGGCTACGAGCAGTACTTC.